Below, one T cell receptor (beta chain) is given with its context. Its antigen has not been determined. Base qualities were left out, and no much larger clone turns up one base away. A case-control design nested within a healthcare worker cohort in London, UK, was used, with weekly nasopharyngeal swab PCR tests and blood sampling performed. Healthcare workers were enrolled in the week of the UK lockdown, from 23 to 31 March 2020, and were followed every week for up to about 15 weeks. Receptor libraries were prepared by 5' RACE. Sequenced on a NextSeq 500. To correct for sequencing error and PCR bias, the TCR library protocol tagged individual cDNA molecules with unique molecular identifiers. Both TCR alpha and beta chains were sequenced, and tight co-correlation was observed between alpha and beta sequence abundances in each sample. Regarding the original processing steps: Decombinator V4 was used to annotate TCR sequences for V gene, J gene and CDR3. Expanded TCRs were defined as changing significantly between any two time points under a Poisson model with p below 0.0001. Abundances of TCRs were expressed as counts per million after normalisation to the total number of TCRs sequenced in each sample. MAIT TCRs were defined by TRAV1-2 paired with TRAJ12, TRAJ20 or TRAJ33, and iNKT TCRs by TRAV10 paired with TRAJ18. VDJdb, accessed 1 November 2021, was searched for CMV, EBV and SARS-CoV-2 annotated TCRs, excluding TCRs annotated for multiple antigens. TCRdb handled the public reads itself, with Q25 trimming in fastp and clone calling in MiXCR, and kept productive beta chains. Each entry merges the rows of one CDR3 protein and shows their most common DNA and genes. TCRdb, not the authors, supplied the V and J calls. In all, the sample holds roughly 93,000 distinct CDR3 sequences, and approximately 10% of those were seen once. Roughly 5% of the sample comes from the top ten.

Its CDR3 holds 13 amino acids, cysteine through phenylalanine. Only CDR3 DNA remains: 39 bases, in frame from the first base. The V end loses 9 bases and the J end loses 1 base, and a stretch of 13 bases separates them. The germline V gene (reference sequence) provides CDR1 SEHNR and CDR2 FQNEAQ. The record originates from a study of early T cells in non-severe SARS-CoV-2 infection (dated by TCRdb to about 2021). With respect to the entire study: Bulk RNA from unsorted whole blood was used for TCR sequencing, so alpha and beta chains could not be paired. Study-wide conclusions, independent of this receptor: VDJdb matching was skewed toward anti-spike CD8 responses and likely underestimated virus-specific expansions, missing private and CD4 specificities.

The chain links TRBV7-9 with TRBJ2-7, with no reliable assignment of the D segment. Specimen: whole blood. The TCR originated in an adult who was a healthcare worker with PCR-confirmed SARS-CoV-2 infection or an uninfected control (not recorded which). The CDR3 protein: CASTVGSSYEQYF. In nucleotide form, the sequence is TGTGCCAGTACTGTGGGCAGTTCCTACGAGCAGTACTTC.